This passage covers 25 T cell receptor beta chains from one sample sequenced in a study of brain T cells in children with intractable seizures. The assay was immunoSEQ multiplex PCR, and TCRdb's table has in-frame clones only and misses some. Of tens of thousands of clones in the sample, under 95% were seen once. Sequenced material: peripheral blood, taken at surgery. All receptors derive from a boy in the first two years of life with tuberous sclerosis and intractable seizures.

J is TRBJ2-7 and V is TRBV7-2; D gene uncertain. This CDR3 contains 15 residues. Germline assignment: CDR1 SGHTA and CDR2 FQGNSA. V was cut by 1 base and J by 2 bases, with 12 bases left in between. The CDR3: CASSLGTLSAYEQYF. In nucleotides, the CDR3 is TGTGCCAGCAGCTTAGGGACCCTCAGCGCCTACGAGCAGTACTTC.

The rearrangement links TRBV5-8 to TRBJ1-1; 7 nucleotides match TRBD1. V trimming: 2 bases; J trimming: 4 bases; junction bases outside the gene matches: 5. Per germline, CDR1 SGHTS and CDR2 YDEGEE. This CDR3 region has 14 residues. CDR3 in amino acids: CASSLLHRGTEAFF. The CDR3 DNA reads TGTGCCAGCAGCTTATTACACAGGGGCACTGAAGCTTTCTTT.

The chain links TRBV3-1 (or the pseudogene TRBV3-2) to TRBJ2-2; D is possibly TRBD1 (6 bases). The CDR3 sequence is 14 residues long. CDR1 and CDR2 (germline): LGHDT, YNNKEL (reference sequence). Trimming removed 4 bases from V and 6 bases from J, with 12 bases in between. CDR3 in DNA: TGTGCCAGCAGCCCCCCAGGGGACCCCGGGGAGCTGTTTTTT. Its protein product is CASSPPGDPGELFF.

The V call is TRBV10-3, the J call TRBJ1-1; the D is unclear. The CDR3 sequence is 14 residues long. Trimming stripped 4 bases from V and 1 base from J, with 10 bases between. Per the germline V gene, CDR1 is ENHRY and CDR2 is SYGVKD. The CDR3 bases are TGTGCCATCAGTGGGAACCAACCGAACACTGAAGCTTTCTTT. Amino acid sequence: CAISGNQPNTEAFF.

The CDR3 coding sequence is TGTGCCAGCAGCCCATACGACGGACTCTCTGGAAACACCATATATTTT. It translates to CASSPYDGLSGNTIYF. The genes are TRBV3-1 (or the pseudogene TRBV3-2) and TRBJ1-3, with unresolved D. Germline loops: CDR1 LGHDT, CDR2 YNNKEL (reference sequence). The V end was cut by 4 bases, the J end by 0 bases, with 13 bases between. This CDR3 has 16 amino acids.

The V and J genes are TRBV7-6 and TRBJ2-7; tentatively, D is TRBD1 or TRBD2 (5 bases each). Germline values: CDR1 SGHVS, CDR2 FNYEAQ. The V end lost 2 bases, the J end lost 2 bases, and 13 bases lay between the germline ends. This CDR3 has 15 amino acids. The CDR3 DNA is TGTGCCAGCAGCTTACGCCAGGGAGAGGCCTACGAGCAGTACTTC. It encodes CASSLRQGEAYEQYF.

This rearrangement joins TRBV20-1 to TRBJ1-2; D unclear. The CDR3 runs to 11 residues. CDR1 and CDR2 from the germline V gene are DFQATT and SNEGSKA (reference sequence). V lost 6 bases to trimming and J lost 8 bases, with 13 bases between them. CDR3 sequence (DNA): TGCAGTGCAGGGCGATCCGAGGGCTACACCTTC. Amino acid sequence: CSAGRSEGYTF.

This sequence joins TRBV29-1 and TRBJ1-5; D is ambiguous. Germline CDR1 reads SQVTM; CDR2 reads ANQGSEA. V dropped 4 bases and J dropped 0 bases, with 7 bases sitting between them. The CDR3 length is 13 residues. DNA for the CDR3: TGCAGCGTTGTGAGTGGTAGCAATCAGCCCCAGCATTTT. The encoded protein is CSVVSGSNQPQHF.

The rearrangement joins TRBV12-3 or TRBV12-4 to TRBJ1-2, with D unclear. The CDR3 is made up of 12 amino acids. V lost 5 bases and J 2 bases, leaving 6 bases between the germline ends. This chain's CDR3 is CASSPGNYGYTF. The CDR3 nucleotides are TGTGCCAGCAGTCCGGGGAACTATGGCTACACCTTC.

This chain uses TRBV2 with TRBJ2-1, with 7 positions matching TRBD2. The CDR3 loop spans 15 amino acids. V was pared by 2 bases and J by 6 bases, with 7 bases of the junction left unmatched. Germline CDR1 is SNHLY and CDR2 is FYNNEI. CDR3 DNA sequence: TGTGCCAGCAGTGAAACGCCGGGGGGTTTCAATGAGCAGTTCTTC. Protein sequence: CASSETPGGFNEQFF.

This rearrangement joins TRBV9 to TRBJ1-2; possible D gene TRBD1, 5 bases. The V gene lost 0 bases and the J gene lost 8 bases, with 20 bases spanning the gap. Germline lookup yields CDR1 SGDLS and CDR2 YYNGEE. This CDR3 is built from 16 residues. CDR3 sequence: CASSVEEPGDGLGYTF. In DNA, the CDR3 is TGTGCCAGCAGCGTAGAGGAACCGGGGGACGGCTTAGGCTACACCTTC.

Only one count was recorded for this clone. The V and J genes are TRBV6-4 and TRBJ1-2; D is unclear. Trimming took 3 bases from V and 7 from J, leaving 18 bases between them. This CDR3 comprises 15 residues. CDR1 MRHNA and CDR2 SNTAGT come from the germline V gene. The CDR3 nucleotides are TGTGCCAGCAGTGAGGTGGCCTATCAACGGCTTGGCTACACCTTC. This codes for CASSEVAYQRLGYTF.

This chain links TRBV4-1 with TRBJ2-7; 10 bases fit TRBD2. J gave up 4 bases and V 0 bases, and 3 bases lay outside the gene matches. Germline loops: CDR1 MGHRA, CDR2 YSYEKL. The CDR3 is 15 residues long. The CDR3 spells CASSQEASGSYEQYF. Written as DNA, the CDR3 is TGCGCCAGCAGCCAAGAGGCTAGCGGGAGTTACGAGCAGTACTTC.

The genes are TRBV29-1 and TRBJ2-3; 7 bases map to TRBD2. The J segment lost 0 bases and the V segment lost 7 bases, leaving 10 bases of the junction unmatched. CDR1 is SQVTM and CDR2 is ANQGSEA in the germline V gene. The CDR3 has 15 amino acids. The CDR3 is CSGAGTTSSTDTQYF. DNA for the CDR3: TGCAGCGGCGCCGGGACTACGTCTAGCACAGATACGCAGTATTTT.

This clone was found once. The gene calls are TRBV30 and TRBJ1-5, with 9 bases aligning to TRBD1. The CDR3 totals 14 residues. Trimming took 5 bases from V and 5 from J; bases not matched to a gene: 7. The germline V gene has CDR1 GTSNPN and CDR2 SVGIG (reference sequence). CDR3 sequence (DNA): TGTGCCTGGGCGGGACAGGGAGTCTATCAGCCCCAGCATTTT. Its translation: CAWAGQGVYQPQHF. The entire variable domain, with the rest obtained from reference TRBV30 and TRBJ1-5, is as follows: SQTIHQWPATLVQPVGSPLSLECTVEGTSNPNLYWYRQAAGRGLQLLFYSVGIGQISSEVPQNLSASRPQDRQFILSSKKLLLSDSGFYLCAWAGQGVYQPQHFGDGTRLSIL.

This clone was counted a single time. The chain employs TRBV13 and TRBJ1-1, with D possibly matching TRBD1 (5 bases). V lost 0 bases, J lost 3 bases, and 8 bases lay in between. The germline V gene has CDR1 PRHDT and CDR2 FYEKMQ (reference sequence). The length of the CDR3 is 14 residues. CDR3 loop: CASSLGTDYTEAFF. CDR3 in DNA: TGTGCCAGCAGCTTAGGGACAGACTACACTGAAGCTTTCTTT.

CDR3 in amino acids: CASSQRTSGVSTDTQYF. The CDR3 nucleotides read TGTGCCAGCAGCCAAAGGACTAGCGGGGTTAGCACAGATACGCAGTATTTT. V gene TRBV3-1 (or the pseudogene TRBV3-2) combines with J gene TRBJ2-3; TRBD2 matches 12 bases. CDR3 length: 17 residues. Germline V lookup: CDR1 LGHDT, CDR2 YNNKEL (reference sequence). Germline trimming cut 2 bases from V and 0 bases from J; bases unmatched to any gene: 3.

The chain recombines TRBV12-3 or TRBV12-4 with TRBJ2-6; D unresolved. V lost 9 bases, J lost 1 base, and 7 bases lay in between. The CDR3 is 13 amino acids. The CDR3 coding sequence is TGTGCCAGTGACCAGTCTGGGGCCAACGTCCTGACTTTC. Amino acid sequence: CASDQSGANVLTF.

Of note for this clone: The same CDR3 can be traced to other DNA sequences in this sample. This chain connects TRBV6-5 to TRBJ1-2; TRBD1 is a possible D gene (6 bases). The CDR3 is made up of 13 amino acids. CDR1 is MNHEY, CDR2 SVGAGI, per germline. Trimming took off 6 bases at V and 2 bases at J, with 10 bases between the two ends. The CDR3 spells CASRGTGNYGYTF. The CDR3 DNA sequence: TGTGCCAGCAGGGGAACAGGGAACTATGGCTACACCTTC.

The chain couples TRBV5-1 to TRBJ2-7, with 7 bases identical to TRBD2. Germline V gene lookup returns CDR1 SGHRS and CDR2 YFSETQ. V shed 4 bases, J shed 1 base, and the junction held 14 bases outside the gene matches. This CDR3 spans 17 amino acids. CDR3 sequence reads: CASSRDNGASGSYEQYF. For the CDR3, the DNA is TGCGCCAGCAGCCGGGATAACGGGGCTAGCGGTTCCTACGAGCAGTACTTC. The full variable domain, in which reference TRBV5-1 and TRBJ2-7 provide the parts outside the CDR3, is KAGVTQTPRYLIKTRGQQVTLSCSPISGHRSVSWYQQTPGQGLQFLFEYFSETQRNKGNFPGRFSGRQFSNSRSEMNVSTLELGDSALYLCASSRDNGASGSYEQYFGPGTRLTVT.

This clone was detected a few times. This chain connects TRBV6-5 to TRBJ1-3, with D tentatively TRBD1 (5 bases). V was trimmed by 2 bases and J by 8 bases, leaving 19 bases between them. The CDR3 runs 16 residues. Germline loops: CDR1 MNHEY, CDR2 SVGAGI. CDR3 nucleotide sequence: TGTGCCAGCAGTTACACCCAAATGACTCAGGGACACACCATATATTTT. This encodes CASSYTQMTQGHTIYF.

The sample holds one count of this clone. The chain couples TRBV28 to TRBJ1-1; D is unclear. Germline CDR1 is MDHEN and CDR2 is SYDVKM. This CDR3 spans 17 amino acids. V dropped 3 bases and J dropped 2 bases, with 19 bases sitting between them. CDR3 in DNA: TGTGCCAGCAGTTTCGATCCTACCACCCCCGTCAACACTGAAGCTTTCTTT. Translation: CASSFDPTTPVNTEAFF.

The CDR3 DNA reads TGTGCCAGCAGTTCCCCAGGGACCGTTTACTACGAGCAGTACTTC. Translation: CASSSPGTVYYEQYF. The chain joins TRBV28 to TRBJ2-7, with D possibly being TRBD1 or TRBD2 (5 bases each). Germline V gives CDR1 MDHEN, CDR2 SYDVKM. CDR3 length: 15 amino acids. Trimming took 4 bases from V and 3 from J, leaving 16 bases between them. The whole variable domain, remainder taken from reference TRBV28 and TRBJ2-7, is DVKVTQSSRYLVKRTGEKVFLECVQDMDHENMFWYRQDPGLGLRLIYFSYDVKMKEKGDIPEGYSVSREKKERFSLILESASTNQTSMYLCASSSPGTVYYEQYFGPGTRLTVT.

This clone showed up just once. This chain joins TRBV11-2 and TRBJ2-7; possibly TRBD2 for D (5 bases). Deletions cut 2 bases from V and 0 bases from J, with 17 bases between. In germline, CDR1 is SGHAT, CDR2 FQNNGV. The CDR3 is 17 residues long. The CDR3: CASSLRRTGLTSYEQYF. The CDR3, as DNA: TGTGCCAGCAGCTTAAGGAGGACTGGACTGACCTCCTACGAGCAGTACTTC.

The chain joins TRBV9 to TRBJ2-1; D gene ambiguous. The CDR3 spans 13 residues. CDR1 and CDR2 from the germline V gene are SGDLS and YYNGEE. Trimming cost V 0 bases and J 7 bases, with 8 bases left between them. The CDR3 DNA is TGTGCCAGCAGCGTAGGGGTACAGAATGAGCAGTTCTTC. It encodes CASSVGVQNEQFF.